This T cell receptor (beta chain) originates from a study of PD-1 blockade in classical Hodgkin lymphoma. Relapse after autologous stem cell transplantation occurred in every patient, and brentuximab vedotin exposure varied. The CDR3 consists of 13 residues. The germline CDR1 and CDR2 sequences are SGHTA and FQGNSA. V was shortened by 4 bases and J by 1 base, with 7 bases between the two germline ends. Study-wide results and caveats: Lower baseline TCR diversity was reported for newly diagnosed patients than for healthy donors. When nivolumab was started under 1 year after ASCT, patients were excluded. Compared with baseline, CD4+ but not CD8+ TCR diversity had risen significantly by C4D1.

With respect to this clone: Antigen specificity is unknown.

Profiled with immunoSEQ multiplex PCR; TCRdb holds only in-frame clones, not every one. The data show more than 140,000 clones, with less than 80% seen just once and 7.5% to 10% held by the top ten. The sample in question was peripheral blood mononuclear cells (PBMCs), obtained before the second cycle of nivolumab. The gene calls are TRBV7-2 and TRBJ1-1; maybe TRBD1 (5 bases). This receptor was obtained from a human donor with classical Hodgkin lymphoma. CDR3 sequence: CASSYGANTEAFF. The CDR3 DNA follows: TGTGCCAGCAGCTACGGGGCGAACACTGAAGCTTTCTTT. Together with reference TRBV7-2 and TRBJ1-1, the CDR3 gives the full variable domain: GAGVSQSPSNKVTEKGKDVELRCDPISGHTALYWYRQSLGQGLEFLIYFQGNSAPDKSGLPSDRFSAERTGGSVSTLTIQRTQQEDSAVYLCASSYGANTEAFFGQGTRLTVV.